There are a few counts of the clone carrying this T cell receptor beta chain. Its target is unknown. The data belong to a study of T cells in Graves' hyperthyroidism and ophthalmopathy. Germline assignment: CDR1 MNHNY and CDR2 SVGAGI (reference sequence). V was clipped by 2 bases and J by 3 bases, with 7 bases between them. CDR3 length: 14 residues. Study-level findings and limits: Most thyroid clonotypes expanded above 0.001 appeared in blood too. Ophthalmopathy was separated from stable hyperthyroidism by a 13 V-J model.

RNA transcripts gave rise to amplified TCR beta CDR3 regions. The HTBI primer set served for first-round RT-PCR of the TCR CDR3. TCRdb recomputed calls from the multiplex PCR reads with MiXCR, one row per CDR3 protein. The sample carries a few hundred thousand distinct CDR3 sequences, roughly 15% recorded once. This TCR derives from a woman in her thirties or forties with Graves' ophthalmopathy. This rearrangement joins TRBV6-6 to TRBJ2-2; D is unclear. The sequenced sample was blood. This CDR3 reads CASSYQRDTGELFF. In DNA form, the CDR3 reads TGTGCCAGCAGTTACCAAAGGGACACCGGGGAGCTGTTTTTT.